A selection of T cell receptor beta chains follows, all from one sample in a study of blood T cell repertoires in COVID-19. Data came from immunoSEQ multiplex PCR; TCRdb stores just in-frame clones and leaves some out. The repertoire has under 300,000 clones, 65% to 85% of them found once; the top ten carry 3% to 4%. Sequencing was done on a sample of peripheral blood. These receptors were taken from a woman between 40 and 55 years old with active or convalescent COVID-19. The CDR3 runs from the conserved cysteine through the conserved F or W. A D gene is named only where the DNA matches it firmly. The size of a clone is reported for some rows only, either as once, few or many, or as a class for expanded clones.

D,length,size,V,J,CDR3,DNA
NA,12,NA,TRBV4-1,TRBJ1-2,CASSQELYGYTF,TGCGCCAGCAGCCAAGAACTATATGGCTACACCTTC
TRBD2,18,once,TRBV18,TRBJ2-3,CASSPRRLAGGLADTQYF,TGTGCCAGCTCACCACGACGCCTAGCGGGGGGGCTCGCAGATACGCAGTATTTT
TRBD1,14,NA,TRBV27,TRBJ2-7,CASSWGTGGYEQYF,TGTGCCAGCAGCTGGGGGACAGGGGGCTACGAGCAGTACTTC
NA,15,few,TRBV11-1,TRBJ2-3,CASSLVLASTDTQYF,TGTGCCAGCAGCTTAGTACTAGCAAGCACAGATACGCAGTATTTT
TRBD1,15,few,TRBV29-1,TRBJ1-6,CSVGGQGQYNSPLHF,TGCAGCGTTGGGGGACAGGGACAATATAATTCACCCCTCCACTTT
TRBD1,15,NA,TRBV15,TRBJ1-2,CATSRRTGNVDGYTF,TGTGCCACCAGCAGGAGGACAGGGAACGTTGATGGCTACACCTTC
TRBD1,15,NA,TRBV29-1,TRBJ1-5,CSTSGQGGSNQPQHF,TGCAGCACCTCAGGACAGGGAGGGAGCAATCAGCCCCAGCATTTT
NA,15,NA,TRBV7-3,TRBJ2-1,CASSIASGPYNEQFF,TGTGCCAGCAGCATCGCTAGTGGCCCCTACAATGAGCAGTTCTTC
NA,14,NA,TRBV5-1,TRBJ1-3,CASGDGSSGNTIYF,TGCGCCAGCGGGGACGGGAGCTCTGGAAACACCATATATTTT
NA,15,NA,TRBV9,TRBJ2-5,CASSEGEGWSETQYF,TGTGCCAGCAGCGAGGGAGAGGGATGGTCAGAGACCCAGTACTTC
TRBD1,12,NA,TRBV7-2,TRBJ1-1,CASSLRTGRAFF,TGTGCCAGCAGCCTGCGGACAGGTCGAGCTTTCTTT
NA,14,NA,TRBV6-6,TRBJ1-2,CASSYSTGSTGYTF,TGTGCCAGCAGTTACTCGACGGGGTCTACCGGCTACACCTTC
NA,13,NA,TRBV6-6,TRBJ1-1,CASRAREGAEAFF,TGTGCCAGCCGGGCGCGGGAAGGAGCTGAAGCTTTCTTT
NA,15,NA,TRBV10-2,TRBJ1-1,CASSSIRGANTEAFF,TGCGCCAGCAGTAGTATACGGGGGGCGAACACTGAAGCTTTCTTT
TRBD1,13,few,TRBV10-3,TRBJ1-2,CATRGGQAYGYTF,TGTGCCACCCGAGGGGGACAGGCTTATGGCTACACCTTC
NA,16,NA,TRBV4-1,TRBJ2-6,CASSQARGSGANVLTF,TGCGCCAGCAGCCAAGCCCGGGGCTCTGGGGCCAACGTCCTGACTTTC
NA,15,NA,TRBV2,TRBJ1-4,CASTGQGLFNEKLFF,TGTGCCAGCACCGGTCAGGGGTTATTTAATGAAAAACTGTTTTTT
NA,15,NA,TRBV10-3,TRBJ1-2,CAIRPWTDANYGYTF,TGTGCCATCAGACCTTGGACAGACGCTAACTATGGCTACACCTTC
NA,12,NA,TRBV5-8,TRBJ2-5,CASSLVRETQYF,TGTGCCAGCAGCTTGGTTAGAGAGACCCAGTACTTC
NA,13,NA,TRBV19,TRBJ1-6,CASMAGAGSPLHF,TGTGCCAGTATGGCAGGGGCCGGATCACCCCTCCACTTT
TRBD2,16,NA,TRBV4-1,TRBJ2-1,CASSLLGLADYNEQFF,TGCGCCAGCAGCCTTCTCGGACTAGCGGACTACAATGAGCAGTTCTTC
TRBD2,11,NA,TRBV25-1,TRBJ2-1,CASSSGLVEFF,TGTGCCAGCAGTTCCGGACTAGTCGAGTTCTTC
NA,12,NA,TRBV29-1,TRBJ1-1,CSVEDKNTEAFF,TGCAGCGTTGAGGACAAGAACACTGAAGCTTTCTTT
TRBD2,16,NA,TRBV3-1/TRBV3-2,TRBJ2-3,CASSTRRGGSTDTQYF,TGTGCCAGCAGCACCCGACGGGGGGGAAGCACAGATACGCAGTATTTT
NA,14,NA,TRBV25-1,TRBJ1-2,CASSEFGGDYGYTF,TGTGCCAGCAGTGAATTTGGGGGCGACTATGGCTACACCTTC
NA,16,once,TRBV9,TRBJ1-3,CASSVAPQDSGNTIYF,TGTGCCAGCAGCGTAGCTCCCCAGGATTCTGGAAACACCATATATTTT
TRBD1,12,NA,TRBV30,TRBJ2-7,CAWSRTGYEQYF,TGTGCCTGGAGCAGGACAGGGTACGAGCAGTACTTC
NA,18,NA,TRBV11-2,TRBJ2-6,CASSLGGTSTSGANVLTF,TGTGCCAGCAGCTTAGGTGGGACAAGTACATCTGGGGCCAACGTCCTGACTTTC
NA,14,NA,TRBV3-1/TRBV3-2,TRBJ2-3,CASSQGEITDTQYF,TGTGCCAGCAGCCAAGGGGAGATCACAGATACGCAGTATTTT
NA,13,NA,TRBV7-9,TRBJ2-7,CASSLVDSYEQYF,TGTGCCAGCAGCTTAGTAGACAGCTACGAGCAGTACTTC
NA,12,NA,TRBV19,TRBJ2-7,CASSQTGGEQYF,TGTGCCAGTAGTCAGACGGGTGGCGAGCAGTACTTC
NA,12,NA,TRBV19,TRBJ1-1,CASSFQATEAFF,TGTGCCAGTAGTTTTCAGGCAACTGAAGCTTTCTTT
NA,18,once,TRBV10-3,TRBJ2-3,CAISVLGGSGTSTDTQYF,TGTGCCATCAGTGTGCTCGGGGGTAGCGGCACTAGCACAGATACGCAGTATTTT
TRBD1,14,NA,TRBV5-1,TRBJ1-2,CASSLIQGVNGYTF,TGCGCCAGCAGCCTAATACAGGGGGTCAATGGCTACACCTTC
NA,16,NA,TRBV6-1,TRBJ1-6,CASSELGRAYNSPLHF,TGTGCCAGCAGTGAACTTGGGAGGGCCTATAATTCACCCCTCCACTTT
NA,16,once,TRBV4-2,TRBJ1-3,CASSQDTMISGNTIYF,TGTGCCAGCAGCCAAGATACAATGATCTCTGGAAACACCATATATTTT
NA,12,few,TRBV29-1,TRBJ1-1,CSVEGGVTEAFF,TGCAGCGTTGAAGGGGGGGTTACTGAAGCTTTCTTT
NA,17,few,TRBV27,TRBJ2-1,CASSLFSRGSMGNEQFF,TGTGCCAGCAGTTTATTTTCCCGTGGGAGTATGGGCAATGAGCAGTTCTTC
NA,17,NA,TRBV6-6,TRBJ2-3,CASSLRSDTDRTDTQYF,TGTGCCAGCAGTCTTCGGTCAGACACCGATCGCACAGATACGCAGTATTTT
TRBD2,15,NA,TRBV6-1,TRBJ2-5,CASSFSGGARETQYF,TGTGCCAGCAGTTTTTCCGGGGGGGCCCGAGAGACCCAGTACTTC
TRBD2,15,NA,TRBV2,TRBJ2-5,CATSVSGGVRETQYF,TGTGCCACATCAGTTAGCGGGGGGGTCCGGGAGACCCAGTACTTC
TRBD2,14,NA,TRBV19,TRBJ2-3,CASSILLAGNTQYF,TGTGCCAGTAGTATACTCCTAGCGGGGAATACGCAGTATTTT
TRBD2,15,NA,TRBV7-2,TRBJ2-5,CASSGSGGPQETQYF,TGTGCCAGCAGCGGTAGCGGGGGGCCCCAAGAGACCCAGTACTTC
NA,15,NA,TRBV5-8,TRBJ1-1,CASSFGTGIGTEAFF,TGTGCCAGCAGCTTTGGCACAGGGATAGGCACTGAAGCTTTCTTT
TRBD1,15,NA,TRBV2,TRBJ1-5,CASSGRGRGNQPQHF,TGTGCCAGCAGTGGCAGGGGGCGCGGCAATCAGCCCCAGCATTTT
NA,14,NA,TRBV5-6,TRBJ2-5,CASMGGPTQETQYF,TGTGCCAGCATGGGGGGACCAACACAAGAGACCCAGTACTTC
NA,15,NA,TRBV7-3,TRBJ1-1,CASSLYGNRATEAFF,TGTGCCAGCAGCTTATATGGTAACAGGGCCACTGAAGCTTTCTTT